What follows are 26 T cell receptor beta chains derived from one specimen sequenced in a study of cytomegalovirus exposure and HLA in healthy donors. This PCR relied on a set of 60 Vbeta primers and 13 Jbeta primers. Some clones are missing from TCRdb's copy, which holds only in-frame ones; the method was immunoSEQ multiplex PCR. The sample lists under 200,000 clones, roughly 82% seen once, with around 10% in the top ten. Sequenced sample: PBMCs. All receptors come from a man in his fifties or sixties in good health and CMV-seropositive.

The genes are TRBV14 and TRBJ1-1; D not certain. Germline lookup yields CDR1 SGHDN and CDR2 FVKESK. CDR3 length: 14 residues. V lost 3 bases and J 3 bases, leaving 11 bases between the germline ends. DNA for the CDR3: TGTGCCAGCAGCCACCTGGGGAGGGACACTGAAGCTTTCTTT. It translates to CASSHLGRDTEAFF.

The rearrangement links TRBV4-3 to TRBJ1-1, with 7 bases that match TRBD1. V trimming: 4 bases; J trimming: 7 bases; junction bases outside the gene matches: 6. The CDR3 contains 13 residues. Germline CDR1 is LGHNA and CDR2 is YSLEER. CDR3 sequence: CASSLYRDSEAFF. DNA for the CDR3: TGCGCCAGCAGCCTTTACCGGGACAGTGAAGCTTTCTTT.

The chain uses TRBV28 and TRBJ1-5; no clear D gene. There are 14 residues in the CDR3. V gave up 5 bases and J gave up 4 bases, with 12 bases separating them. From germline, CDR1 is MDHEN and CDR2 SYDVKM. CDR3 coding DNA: TGTGCCAGCAGTCCCACGGGGAAGAATCAGCCCCAGCATTTT. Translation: CASSPTGKNQPQHF.

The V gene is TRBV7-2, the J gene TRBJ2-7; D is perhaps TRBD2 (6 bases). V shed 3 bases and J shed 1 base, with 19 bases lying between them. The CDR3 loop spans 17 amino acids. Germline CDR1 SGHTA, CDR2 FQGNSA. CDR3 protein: CASSFGEAWGSSYEQYF. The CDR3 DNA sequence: TGTGCCAGCAGCTTTGGGGAGGCTTGGGGGTCTTCCTACGAGCAGTACTTC.

The CDR3 protein is CASSFLQGIHEQYF. The CDR3 DNA reads as TGTGCCAGCAGCTTCCTACAGGGAATACACGAGCAGTACTTC. V is TRBV7-9 and J is TRBJ2-7; D is possibly TRBD1 (6 bases). V shed 3 bases and J shed 5 bases, with 14 bases lying between them. The germline gives CDR1 SEHNR, CDR2 FQNEAQ (reference sequence). The CDR3 runs 14 residues.

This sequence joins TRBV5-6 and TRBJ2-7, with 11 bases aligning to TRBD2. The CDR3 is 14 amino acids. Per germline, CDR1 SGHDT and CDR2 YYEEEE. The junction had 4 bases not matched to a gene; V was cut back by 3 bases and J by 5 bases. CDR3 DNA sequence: TGTGCCAGCAGCTACTGGACTAGCGGGCACGAGCAGTACTTC. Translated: CASSYWTSGHEQYF.

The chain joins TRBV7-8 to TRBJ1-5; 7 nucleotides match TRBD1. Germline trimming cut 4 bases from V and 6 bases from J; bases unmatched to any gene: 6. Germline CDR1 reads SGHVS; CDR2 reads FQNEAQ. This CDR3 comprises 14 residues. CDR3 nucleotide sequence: TGTGCCAGCAGCTCACAGGGGTTGAGTCAGCCCCAGCATTTT. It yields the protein CASSSQGLSQPQHF.

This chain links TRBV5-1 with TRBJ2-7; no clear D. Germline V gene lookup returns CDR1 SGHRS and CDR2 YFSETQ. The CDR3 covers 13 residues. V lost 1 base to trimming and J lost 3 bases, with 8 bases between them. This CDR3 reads CASSLNGLYEQYF. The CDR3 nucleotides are TGCGCCAGCAGCTTGAATGGCCTCTACGAGCAGTACTTC.

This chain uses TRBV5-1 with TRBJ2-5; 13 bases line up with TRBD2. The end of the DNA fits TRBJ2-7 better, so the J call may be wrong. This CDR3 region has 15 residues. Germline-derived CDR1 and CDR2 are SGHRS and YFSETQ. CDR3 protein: CASSFGLAGEGEQYF. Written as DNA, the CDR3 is TGCGCCAGCAGCTTCGGACTAGCGGGAGAAGGCGAGCAGTACTTC.

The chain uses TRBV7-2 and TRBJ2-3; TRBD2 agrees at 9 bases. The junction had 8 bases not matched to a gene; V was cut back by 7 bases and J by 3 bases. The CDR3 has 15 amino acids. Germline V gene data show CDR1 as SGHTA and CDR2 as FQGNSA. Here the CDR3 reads CASTFAGGPTDTQYF. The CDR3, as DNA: TGTGCCAGCACCTTCGCGGGGGGGCCTACAGATACGCAGTATTTT. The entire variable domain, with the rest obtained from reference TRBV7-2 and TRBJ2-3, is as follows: GAGVSQSPSNKVTEKGKDVELRCDPISGHTALYWYRQSLGQGLEFLIYFQGNSAPDKSGLPSDRFSAERTGGSVSTLTIQRTQQEDSAVYLCASTFAGGPTDTQYFGPGTRLTVL.

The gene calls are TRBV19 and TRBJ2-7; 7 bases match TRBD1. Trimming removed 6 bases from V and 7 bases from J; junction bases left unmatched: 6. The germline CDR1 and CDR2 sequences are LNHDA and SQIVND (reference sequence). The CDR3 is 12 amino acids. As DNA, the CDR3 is TGTGCCAGTAGCTACAGGGGCGGGGAGCAGTACTTC. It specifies CASSYRGGEQYF.

CDR3 DNA: TGTGCCATCAGTTTTCCAGGGATCGCTGAAGCTTTCTTT. Amino acids: CAISFPGIAEAFF. This chain uses TRBV10-3 with TRBJ1-1, with D tentatively TRBD1 (5 bases). Germline V gene data show CDR1 as ENHRY and CDR2 as SYGVKD. V dropped 5 bases and J dropped 6 bases, with 13 bases sitting between them. The CDR3 has 13 amino acids.

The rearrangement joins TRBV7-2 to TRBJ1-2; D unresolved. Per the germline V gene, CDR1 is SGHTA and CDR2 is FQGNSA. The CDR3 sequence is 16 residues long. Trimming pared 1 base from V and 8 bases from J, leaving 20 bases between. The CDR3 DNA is TGTGCCAGCAGCTTAGGGGCACCGTCTAGCTCTGTCGGCTACACCTTC. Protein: CASSLGAPSSSVGYTF.

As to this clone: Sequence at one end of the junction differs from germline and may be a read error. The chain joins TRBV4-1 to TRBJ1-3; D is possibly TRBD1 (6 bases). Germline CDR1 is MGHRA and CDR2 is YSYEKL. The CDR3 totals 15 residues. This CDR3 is CATTADRNSGNTIYF. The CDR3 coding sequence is TGTGCCACCACCGCCGACAGGAACTCTGGAAACACCATATATTTT.

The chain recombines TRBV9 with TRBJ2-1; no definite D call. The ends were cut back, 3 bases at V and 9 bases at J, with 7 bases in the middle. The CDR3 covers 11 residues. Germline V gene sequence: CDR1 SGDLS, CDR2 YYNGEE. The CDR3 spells CASSAHTEQFF. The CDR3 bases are TGTGCCAGCAGCGCCCACACTGAGCAGTTCTTC. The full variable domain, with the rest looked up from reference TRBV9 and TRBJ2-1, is DSGVTQTPKHLITATGQRVTLRCSPRSGDLSVYWYQQSLDQGLQFLIQYYNGEERAKGNILERFSAQQFPDLHSELNLSSLELGDSALYFCASSAHTEQFFGPGTRLTVL.

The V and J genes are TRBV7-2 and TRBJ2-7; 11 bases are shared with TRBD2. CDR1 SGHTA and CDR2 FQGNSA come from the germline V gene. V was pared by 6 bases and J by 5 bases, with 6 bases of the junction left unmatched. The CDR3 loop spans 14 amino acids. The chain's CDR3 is CASRNSGGGNEQYF. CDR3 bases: TGTGCCAGCAGGAATAGCGGGGGGGGCAACGAGCAGTACTTC.

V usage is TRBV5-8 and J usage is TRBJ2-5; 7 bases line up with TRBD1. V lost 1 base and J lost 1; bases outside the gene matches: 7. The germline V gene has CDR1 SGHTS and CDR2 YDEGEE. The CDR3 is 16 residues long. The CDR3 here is CASSLLVTGRQETQYF. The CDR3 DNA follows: TGTGCCAGCAGCTTGTTAGTGACAGGGCGCCAAGAGACCCAGTACTTC.

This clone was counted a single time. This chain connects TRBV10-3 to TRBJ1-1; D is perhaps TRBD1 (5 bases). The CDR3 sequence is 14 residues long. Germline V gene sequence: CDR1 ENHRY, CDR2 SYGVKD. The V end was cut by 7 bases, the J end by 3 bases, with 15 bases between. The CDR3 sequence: CAINGHGGDTEAFF. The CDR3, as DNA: TGTGCCATCAACGGTCACGGGGGGGACACTGAAGCTTTCTTT.

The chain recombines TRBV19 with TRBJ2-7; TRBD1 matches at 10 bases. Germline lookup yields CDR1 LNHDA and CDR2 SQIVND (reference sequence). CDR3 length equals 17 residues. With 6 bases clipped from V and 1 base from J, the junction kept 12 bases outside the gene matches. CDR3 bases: TGTGCCAGTAGCACCCGTGGACAGGGGGTGGGGTCCTACGAGCAGTACTTC. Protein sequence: CASSTRGQGVGSYEQYF.

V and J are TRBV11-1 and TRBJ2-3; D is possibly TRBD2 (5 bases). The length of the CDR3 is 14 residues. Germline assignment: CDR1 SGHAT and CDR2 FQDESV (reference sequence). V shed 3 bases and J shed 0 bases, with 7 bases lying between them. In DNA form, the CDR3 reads TGTGCCAGCAGCTTGAGGACTAGCACAGATACGCAGTATTTT. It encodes CASSLRTSTDTQYF.

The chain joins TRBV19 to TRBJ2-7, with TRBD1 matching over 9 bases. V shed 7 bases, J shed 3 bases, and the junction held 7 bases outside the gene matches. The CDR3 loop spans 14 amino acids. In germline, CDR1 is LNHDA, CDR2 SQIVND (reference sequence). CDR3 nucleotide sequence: TGTGCCAGTAACTTCGGGACAGGGATCTACGAGCAGTACTTC. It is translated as CASNFGTGIYEQYF.

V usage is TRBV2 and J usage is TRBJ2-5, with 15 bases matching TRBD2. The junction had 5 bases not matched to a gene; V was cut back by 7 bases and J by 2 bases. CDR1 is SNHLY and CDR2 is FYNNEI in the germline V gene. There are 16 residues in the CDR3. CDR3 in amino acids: CASNGLAGGPQETQYF. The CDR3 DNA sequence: TGTGCCAGCAATGGACTAGCGGGGGGGCCGCAAGAGACCCAGTACTTC.

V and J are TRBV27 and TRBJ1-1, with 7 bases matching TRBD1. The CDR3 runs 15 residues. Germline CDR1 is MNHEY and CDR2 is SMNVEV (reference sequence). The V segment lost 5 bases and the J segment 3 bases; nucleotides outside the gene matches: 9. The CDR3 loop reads CASSPNPTGYTEAFF. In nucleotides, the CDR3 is TGTGCCAGCAGTCCTAACCCGACAGGGTACACTGAAGCTTTCTTT.

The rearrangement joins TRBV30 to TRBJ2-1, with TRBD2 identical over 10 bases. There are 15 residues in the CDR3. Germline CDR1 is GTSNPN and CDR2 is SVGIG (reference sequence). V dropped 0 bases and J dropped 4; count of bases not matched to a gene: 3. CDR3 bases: TGTGCCTGGAGTGTAGCGGGAGGGCCTTACAATGAGCAGTTCTTC. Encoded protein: CAWSVAGGPYNEQFF.

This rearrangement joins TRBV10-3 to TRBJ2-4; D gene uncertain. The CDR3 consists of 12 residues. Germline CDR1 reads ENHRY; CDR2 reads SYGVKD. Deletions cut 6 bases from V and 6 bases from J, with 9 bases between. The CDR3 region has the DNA TGTGCCATCAGGGGCGAGCTAAACATTCAGTACTTC. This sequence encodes CAIRGELNIQYF.

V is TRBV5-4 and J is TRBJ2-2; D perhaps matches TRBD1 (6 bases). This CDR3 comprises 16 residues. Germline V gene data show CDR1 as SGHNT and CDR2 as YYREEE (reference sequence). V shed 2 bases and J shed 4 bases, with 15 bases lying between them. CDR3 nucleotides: TGTGCCAGCAGCTTAGGGGGAGTTGGAGGCACCGGGGAGCTGTTTTTT. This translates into CASSLGGVGGTGELFF.